The T cell receptor (beta chain) under discussion was sequenced for a study of cytotoxic CD8 clonotypes in ibrutinib-treated CLL. Profiled with immunoSEQ multiplex PCR; TCRdb holds only in-frame clones, not every one. The data show about 130,000 clones, with around 80% seen just once and around 13% held by the top ten. Notes on this clone: Antigen unknown.

Cryopreserved PBMCs were the source of 1.5 to 2.5 micrograms of genomic DNA, which went to TCR beta libraries. The germline CDR1 and CDR2 sequences are LGHNA and YNFKEQ. This CDR3 spans 17 amino acids. Losses at the gene ends were 4 bases for V and 0 bases for J; bases not matched to a gene: 12. Findings and caveats of the study: Sustained-remission and progressing patients had unequal sampling times.

The rearrangement uses TRBV4-2 and TRBJ2-7; 7 nucleotides align to TRBD2. The clonotype comes from a human donor with chronic lymphocytic leukemia. This specimen was PBMCs, taken after 12 months of ibrutinib treatment. The CDR3 sequence is CASSRRTGLADSYEQYF. CDR3 coding DNA: TGTGCCAGCAGCCGGAGAACCGGGCTAGCGGACTCCTACGAGCAGTACTTC.